The rows below give T cell receptor beta chains drawn from one sample of a study of metastatic and nonmetastatic thyroid tumors. TCRdb recomputed clones from the PCR reads via MiXCR. The sample holds some 30,000 clones, less than 30% seen once. Specimen: blood. The receptors were gathered from a female donor with papillary thyroid cancer or a benign thyroid nodule (not recorded which). Some clones in this sample may be carry-over from other donors' samples. The CDR3 runs from the conserved cysteine through the conserved F or W. The order of the fields is CDR3 length, clone size, J gene, D gene, V gene, CDR3 DNA, CDR3 protein. D genes are given only for firm matches. Where a row states a size, it is once, few, many or the class of an expanded clone; other rows omit it.

17,.,TRBJ2-1,TRBD2,TRBV7-3,TGTGCCAGCAGCTCGAGGGTAGCGGGGATTCATTCAAGTGAGCAGTTCTTC,CASSSRVAGIHSSEQFF
17,.,TRBJ2-1,TRBD2,TRBV4-2,TGTGCCAGCAGCCAAGTTTCAGGAGGCGGGGGGTGGGGTGAGCAGTTCTTC,CASSQVSGGGGWGEQFF
17,.,TRBJ2-3,.,TRBV6-1,TGTGCCAGCAGTGAGTGGGCCGGGGCCCTAGGCACAGATACGCAGTATTTT,CASSEWAGALGTDTQYF
15,many,TRBJ2-2,TRBD1,TRBV25-1,TGTGCCAGCAGTGAACGACAGGGGGCGGGCGGGGAGCTGTTTTTT,CASSERQGAGGELFF
16,.,TRBJ1-3,.,TRBV4-3,TGCGCCAGCAGCCAAGATCAGGGGTTCTCTGGTAACACCATATATTTT,CASSQDQGFSGNTIYF
15,few,TRBJ2-2,TRBD1,TRBV19,TGTGCCAGTAGTATATGGACAGGGAACACCGGGGAGCTGTTTTTT,CASSIWTGNTGELFF
16,few,TRBJ2-3,TRBD1,TRBV11-2,TGTGCCAGCAGCTTACCCCCGACAGGGAGCACAGATACGCAGTATTTT,CASSLPPTGSTDTQYF
15,.,TRBJ2-1,.,TRBV10-3,TGTGCCATCAGTGAGTCGTCAGGGTTGTACAATGAGCAGTTCTTC,CAISESSGLYNEQFF
14,few,TRBJ2-1,TRBD2,TRBV27,TGTGCCAGCACCATAGCGGGAGACTACAATGAGCAGTTCTTC,CASTIAGDYNEQFF
13,few,TRBJ2-1,.,TRBV20-1,TGCAGTGTACATGGGCGAGCGAGCAATGAGCAGTTCTTC,CSVHGRASNEQFF
15,.,TRBJ2-1,TRBD2,TRBV2,TGTGCCAGCACAGGGAGGGCGCATCGGGAAAATGAGCAGTTCTTC,CASTGRAHRENEQFF
15,large,TRBJ2-5,.,TRBV6-4,TGTGCCAGCAGTGAAGGAAAGGCAGACCAAGAGACCCAGTACTTC,CASSEGKADQETQYF
17,.,TRBJ2-1,.,TRBV5-1,TGCGCCAGCAGCACCTTCCGGGACATTAGCTCCTACAATGAGCAGTTCTTC,CASSTFRDISSYNEQFF
14,.,TRBJ2-7,.,TRBV20-1,TGCAGTGCCAAGCTAGAGGGGAGTACCTACGAGCAGTACTTC,CSAKLEGSTYEQYF
13,many,TRBJ2-7,TRBD2,TRBV15,TGTGCCACCAGTATGAGCGGGACCTACGAGCAGTACTTC,CATSMSGTYEQYF
15,.,TRBJ1-5,TRBD1,TRBV19,TGTGCCAGTAGTGACAGGGTGAAGAGCAATCAGCCCCAGCATTTT,CASSDRVKSNQPQHF
16,many,TRBJ2-7,TRBD2,TRBV7-8,TGTGCCAGCAGCCATAGAGATGGCCTAGCGGCATACGAGCAGTACTTC,CASSHRDGLAAYEQYF
18,.,TRBJ2-1,TRBD2,TRBV9,TGTGCCAGCAGCGTTCAAGGGACTAGCGGGAGTTCCTACAATGAGCAGTTCTTC,CASSVQGTSGSSYNEQFF
13,.,TRBJ2-3,.,TRBV7-2,TGTGCCAGCAGCTTAGCGGGAGGAGATACGCAGTATTTT,CASSLAGGDTQYF
14,.,TRBJ1-1,TRBD1,TRBV28,TGTGCCAGCAGCCAGGGACAGGGACACACTGAAGCTTTCTTT,CASSQGQGHTEAFF
15,.,TRBJ2-1,TRBD2,TRBV19,TGTGCCAGTAGTATAGGGACTAGCGGGAGCAATGAGCAGTTCTTC,CASSIGTSGSNEQFF
14,.,TRBJ2-3,TRBD2,TRBV6-2/TRBV6-3,TGTGCCAGCTCGACGGCTAGCGGGAGCCGTACGCAGTATTTT,CASSTASGSRTQYF
16,once,TRBJ2-2,TRBD2,TRBV11-1,TGTGCCAGCAGCTTCGGGGGGGGCACGAACACCGGGGAGCTGTTTTTT,CASSFGGGTNTGELFF
13,many,TRBJ1-4,.,TRBV30,TGTGCCTGGAGCGGACGGAATAATGAAAAACTGTTTTTT,CAWSGRNNEKLFF
15,few,TRBJ1-6,.,TRBV6-5,TGTGCCAGCAGTTCACAGGGAAACTATAATTCACCCCTCCACTTT,CASSSQGNYNSPLHF
15,.,TRBJ2-3,.,TRBV7-2,TGTGCCAGCAGCTTGCGACCCCCAGGCACAGATACGCAGTATTTT,CASSLRPPGTDTQYF
13,.,TRBJ2-3,TRBD2,TRBV24-1,TGTGCCACCAGTGGGAGCGGGAGGGATACGCAGTATTTT,CATSGSGRDTQYF